This T cell receptor (beta chain) originates from a study of cytomegalovirus exposure and HLA in healthy donors. In its sample, this clone is medium-sized. Primers for the PCR totalled 60 Vbeta and 13 Jbeta. Assay used: immunoSEQ multiplex PCR; TCRdb lists only in-frame clones, some missing. The sample carries over 130,000 clones, 61% recorded once. The sequence derives from a male donor in good health and CMV-seronegative. Source material: PBMCs.

Here the CDR3 reads CASGPRGTTNEKLFF. The CDR3, as DNA: TGCGCCAGCGGCCCTAGGGGAACAACTAATGAAAAACTGTTTTTT. The rearrangement links TRBV5-1 to TRBJ1-4, with D maybe TRBD1 (5 bases). Germline-derived CDR1 and CDR2 are SGHRS and YFSETQ. V lost 7 bases, J lost 0 bases, and 13 bases lay in between. The length of the CDR3 is 15 residues.